This TCR beta chain emerged from a study of cytomegalovirus exposure and HLA in healthy donors. PCR employed 60 Vbeta and 13 Jbeta primers. Sequenced by immunoSEQ multiplex PCR; TCRdb stores in-frame clones only, minus some. The top ten clones hold around 3.3% of a sample with roughly 130,000 clones, 80% of them seen once. CDR1 and CDR2 (germline): SGHNT, YYREEE (reference sequence). This CDR3 comprises 14 residues. V was pared by 2 bases and J by 8 bases, with 14 bases between. The sequencing sample was made of PBMCs. This chain links TRBV5-4 with TRBJ2-1; D perhaps matches TRBD1 (6 bases). The receptor was isolated from a male donor in good health and CMV-seronegative. CDR3 in DNA: TGTGCCAGCAGCTTTATGACAGGATCTGATGAGCAGTTCTTC. Its protein product is CASSFMTGSDEQFF. Full variable domain (missing parts from reference TRBV5-4 and TRBJ2-1): ETGVTQSPTHLIKTRGQQVTLRCSSQSGHNTVSWYQQALGQGPQFIFQYYREEENGRGNFPPRFSGLQFPNYSSELNVNALELDDSALYLCASSFMTGSDEQFFGPGTRLTVL.